This passage covers 21 T cell receptor beta chains from one sample sequenced in a study of cytomegalovirus exposure and HLA in healthy donors. The study ran its PCR with 60 Vbeta and 13 Jbeta primers. Measured with immunoSEQ multiplex PCR; TCRdb has only the in-frame clones, and not every one. Here the sample spans hundreds of thousands of clones, 77% being singletons. Sequencing was carried out using PBMCs. Receptors were obtained from a woman in her fifties or sixties in good health and CMV-seropositive.

The chain combines TRBV5-1 with TRBJ2-2; 8 bases line up with TRBD2. Germline trimming cut 4 bases from V and 3 bases from J; bases unmatched to any gene: 8. There are 16 residues in the CDR3. The germline CDR1 and CDR2 sequences are SGHRS and YFSETQ. DNA of the CDR3: TGCGCCAGCAGCCCCCACGGGGGGGGAGACACCGGGGAGCTGTTTTTT. It is translated as CASSPHGGGDTGELFF.

The sample holds one count of this clone. The CDR3 does not close with the conserved phenylalanine or tryptophan, likely indicating a read error. This chain joins TRBV6-6 and TRBJ1-6, with a tentative D call TRBD1 (5 bases). Trimming shortened V by 4 bases and J by 10 bases, and 17 bases separated the two germline ends. This CDR3 spans 15 amino acids. Germline CDR1 and CDR2: MNHNY and SVGAGI (reference sequence). The CDR3 sequence is CASSSIDPGDSPLHV. The CDR3, as DNA: TGTGCCAGCAGTTCCATTGACCCCGGGGACTCACCCCTCCACGTT.

The rearrangement links TRBV5-1 to TRBJ2-2; 9 nucleotides align to TRBD1. Germline CDR1 and CDR2: SGHRS and YFSETQ. The CDR3 covers 14 residues. V lost 5 bases, J lost 7 bases, and 6 bases stayed unmatched. The DNA of the CDR3 is TGCGCCAGCAGGCCGGGACAGGGTGTCGGGGAGCTGTTTTTT. Protein: CASRPGQGVGELFF.

This chain uses TRBV19 with TRBJ2-2; 9 positions match TRBD1. The germline CDR1 and CDR2 sequences are LNHDA and SQIVND (reference sequence). Trimming removed 3 bases from V and 4 bases from J; junction bases left unmatched: 6. The CDR3 has 16 amino acids. CDR3 sequence reads: CASSILGQGITGELFF. The CDR3 nucleotides are TGTGCCAGTAGTATTCTTGGACAGGGGATCACCGGGGAGCTGTTTTTT. Filled out from reference TRBV19 and TRBJ2-2, the complete variable domain reads DGGITQSPKYLFRKEGQNVTLSCEQNLNHDAMYWYRQDPGQGLRLIYYSQIVNDFQKGDIAEGYSVSREKKESFPLTVTSAQKNPTAFYLCASSILGQGITGELFFGEGSRLTVL.

In its sample, this clone was seen a few times. This sequence joins TRBV7-9 and TRBJ1-2; maybe TRBD1 (6 bases). Per germline, CDR1 SEHNR and CDR2 FQNEAQ (reference sequence). V was cut by 6 bases and J by 5 bases, with 19 bases left in between. The CDR3 contains 15 residues. The CDR3: CASRTGPGGGYGYTF. CDR3 nucleotide sequence: TGTGCCAGCAGAACAGGACCGGGGGGCGGGTATGGCTACACCTTC.

The chain combines TRBV5-4 with TRBJ2-2; 9 bases fit TRBD2. Germline lookup yields CDR1 SGHNT and CDR2 YYREEE (reference sequence). The CDR3 is made up of 16 amino acids. The J segment lost 1 base and the V segment lost 4 bases, leaving 5 bases of the junction unmatched. CDR3 protein: CASSPERGENTGELFF. The CDR3 coding sequence is TGTGCCAGCAGCCCCGAGCGGGGGGAGAACACCGGGGAGCTGTTTTTT.

This chain connects TRBV10-3 to TRBJ1-6, with D perhaps matching TRBD1 (6 bases). The CDR3 consists of 16 residues. V lost 2 bases, J lost 0 bases, and 8 bases lay in between. Germline-derived CDR1 and CDR2 are ENHRY and SYGVKD. This CDR3 reads CAISERGSSYNSPLHF. CDR3 sequence (DNA): TGTGCCATCAGTGAGAGGGGGAGCTCCTATAATTCACCCCTCCACTTT.

This chain links TRBV29-1 with TRBJ2-7; 10 bases are a match to TRBD2. Germline CDR1 and CDR2: SQVTM and ANQGSEA. V dropped 6 bases and J dropped 3; count of bases not matched to a gene: 14. CDR3 size: 16 residues. CDR3 nucleotides: TGCAGCGTCGACGGTTCGGCTAGCGGGGGTTACTACGAGCAGTACTTC. It yields the protein CSVDGSASGGYYEQYF.

V gene TRBV18 combines with J gene TRBJ2-1, with D maybe TRBD2 (6 bases). V was pared by 4 bases and J by 3 bases, with 13 bases between. The V gene's germline CDR1 is KGHSH and CDR2 LQKENI. The CDR3 consists of 15 residues. CDR3 coding DNA: TGTGCCAGCTCACGGGTCCGGGACTTCTACAATGAGCAGTTCTTC. This gives the protein CASSRVRDFYNEQFF.

The V and J genes are TRBV5-4 and TRBJ1-1; 8 nucleotides agree with TRBD1. V lost 2 bases and J lost 5; bases outside the gene matches: 8. The length of the CDR3 is 15 residues. CDR1 and CDR2 (germline): SGHNT, YYREEE (reference sequence). In nucleotides, the CDR3 is TGTGCCAGCAGCTTAAGACAGGGGATTCAAACTGAAGCTTTCTTT. Translating it yields CASSLRQGIQTEAFF.

The rearrangement uses TRBV11-1 and TRBJ1-1, with TRBD1 matching over 11 bases. Germline V gene lookup returns CDR1 SGHAT and CDR2 FQDESV (reference sequence). CDR3 size: 15 residues. V was pared by 1 base and J by 6 bases, with 4 bases of the junction left unmatched. The CDR3 DNA sequence: TGTGCCAGCAGCTTAGTGGGACAGGGGGACCCTGAAGCTTTCTTT. Its translation is CASSLVGQGDPEAFF.

The V and J genes are TRBV6-1 and TRBJ1-1; no definite D call. The length of the CDR3 is 14 residues. Germline V gene sequence: CDR1 MNHNS, CDR2 SASEGT. Deletions cut 5 bases from V and 1 base from J, with 11 bases between. The CDR3 DNA reads as TGTGCCAGCAGTTTTGTTTCCAGGAACACTGAAGCTTTCTTT. This codes for CASSFVSRNTEAFF.

The chain recombines TRBV9 with TRBJ2-1; 11 bases align to TRBD2. Per the germline V gene, CDR1 is SGDLS and CDR2 is YYNGEE. This CDR3 region has 15 residues. V lost 4 bases and J lost 3; bases outside the gene matches: 3. CDR3 protein: CASSTGLADYNEQFF. In DNA, the CDR3 is TGTGCCAGCAGCACGGGACTAGCGGACTACAATGAGCAGTTCTTC.

J is TRBJ2-5 and V is TRBV5-1, with D tentatively TRBD2 (7 bases). The CDR3 runs 15 residues. Looked up from germline, CDR1 is SGHRS and CDR2 is YFSETQ. The germline V and J ends were trimmed by 5 bases and 2 bases, with 16 bases remaining between them. The CDR3 region is CASRVGGARQETQYF. Here the CDR3 DNA reads TGCGCCAGCAGGGTGGGGGGGGCGCGACAAGAGACCCAGTACTTC. Full variable domain (remainder filled in from reference TRBV5-1 and TRBJ2-5): KAGVTQTPRYLIKTRGQQVTLSCSPISGHRSVSWYQQTPGQGLQFLFEYFSETQRNKGNFPGRFSGRQFSNSRSEMNVSTLELGDSALYLCASRVGGARQETQYFGPGTRLLVL.

The chain uses TRBV4-3 and TRBJ2-7; TRBD1 matches 8 bases. Germline V gene sequence: CDR1 LGHNA, CDR2 YSLEER. After removal of 5 bases from V and 0 bases from J, the junction contained 6 bases not matched to a gene. The CDR3 consists of 15 residues. The CDR3 spells CASSFDRGDSYEQYF. The DNA of the CDR3 is TGCGCCAGCAGCTTCGACAGGGGTGACTCCTACGAGCAGTACTTC.

The chain has TRBV7-2 and TRBJ2-7; D uncertain. Germline CDR1 reads SGHTA; CDR2 reads FQGNSA. V dropped 6 bases and J dropped 5 bases, with 14 bases sitting between them. This CDR3 is 13 amino acids long. The CDR3 nucleotides read TGTGCCAGCAGTAAAGAGCGTTCCAACGAGCAGTACTTC. Protein sequence: CASSKERSNEQYF.

The V gene is TRBV7-8, the J gene TRBJ1-1, with a possible D match to TRBD1 (5 bases). Deletions cut 1 base from V and 4 bases from J, with 7 bases between. The CDR3 has 13 residues. CDR1 is SGHVS, CDR2 FQNEAQ, per germline. CDR3 DNA: TGTGCCAGCAGCTTAGTAGGGGTCACTGAAGCTTTCTTT. This sequence encodes CASSLVGVTEAFF.

This sequence joins TRBV7-9 and TRBJ2-7, with a weak D call TRBD2 (5 bases). Germline lookup yields CDR1 SEHNR and CDR2 FQNEAQ (reference sequence). The length of the CDR3 is 16 residues. V dropped 2 bases and J dropped 2 bases, with 16 bases sitting between them. The CDR3 DNA reads as TGTGCCAGCAGCTTAAATCGGGGTACAACTCCCTACGAGCAGTACTTC. It specifies CASSLNRGTTPYEQYF.

J is TRBJ2-3 and V is TRBV5-1; the D is unclear. Trimming left V 4 bases short and J 2 bases short, with 8 bases between. The CDR3 has 13 residues. Germline CDR1 SGHRS, CDR2 YFSETQ. The CDR3 coding sequence is TGCGCCAGCAGCCCCGGAGCCACAGATACGCAGTATTTT. Amino acid sequence: CASSPGATDTQYF.

The V call is TRBV28, the J call TRBJ1-5; possibly TRBD1 for D (5 bases). The V gene lost 11 bases and the J gene lost 5 bases, with 13 bases spanning the gap. Germline V gene sequence: CDR1 MDHEN, CDR2 SYDVKM. This CDR3 has 12 amino acids. The CDR3 sequence is CAVMGGYQPQHF. The CDR3, as DNA: TGTGCCGTAATGGGGGGGTATCAGCCCCAGCATTTT.

The sample holds a few counts of this clone. The CDR3 protein is CASSLPAYEQYF. The CDR3 DNA is TGCGCCAGCAGTCTCCCCGCCTACGAGCAGTACTTC. V usage is TRBV10-1 and J usage is TRBJ2-7; D call uncertain. With 5 bases removed from V and 2 bases from J, the gap between germline ends came to 7 bases. Germline V gene data show CDR1 as WNHNN and CDR2 as SYGVQD (reference sequence). This CDR3 comprises 12 residues.